This T cell receptor (beta chain) originates from a study of read filtering for tumor transcriptome and immune sequencing. About the study: DNase treatment preceded whole-transcriptome library preparation. Study-wide results and caveats: This fraction held mixed bone marrow immune cells after CD138-negative sorting.

This clonotype appeared many times. What it binds is unknown. The library was built from approximately 400 ng RNA with molecular barcoded adaptors for alpha/delta and beta/gamma chains. TCRdb passed the reads through MiXCR, listing each CDR3 protein once. The sample yields over 45,000 distinct CDR3 sequences, about 20% seen once. This CDR3 region has 13 residues. Unmatched junction bases numbered 4, after V lost 4 bases and J lost 5 bases. CDR1 LNHNV and CDR2 YYDKDF come from the germline V gene (reference sequence). The V gene is TRBV15, the J gene TRBJ2-7; TRBD1 matches 8 bases. Specimen: a population of CD138-negative cells sorted from bone marrow. This clonotype originated in a donor at least 40 years old with multiple myeloma. CDR3 sequence reads: CATSKTGVNEQYF. Here the CDR3 DNA reads TGTGCCACCAGCAAGACAGGGGTCAACGAGCAGTACTTC.